Described below is a single T cell receptor (beta chain) sequence and its context. J was trimmed by 4 bases and V by 5 bases; bases with no gene match: 14. Germline CDR1 and CDR2: SEHNR and FQNEAQ (reference sequence). The length of the CDR3 is 18 residues. Profiled with immunoSEQ multiplex PCR; TCRdb holds only in-frame clones, not every one. Here the sample spans hundreds of thousands of clones, more than 75% being singletons. The data belong to a study of shared T cell receptors in the human thymus. The sample was also reused in another study, on human thymus T cells. According to that study: Corrective cardiac surgery supplied the resected thymus tissue. Apparent skewing of V and J gene usage characterized both thymic and blood repertoires. Unrelated people showed highly overlapping thymic repertoires, related research reported.

Material: thymocytes. The TCR was taken from a boy under two years old with a congenital heart defect. The chain joins TRBV7-9 to TRBJ2-2; 9 positions agree with TRBD2. CDR3 nucleotide sequence: TGTGCCAGCAGCCCGGGACTAGCAGAGATCCGAAGCACCGGGGAGCTGTTTTTT. The encoded protein is CASSPGLAEIRSTGELFF.